This T cell receptor beta chain came from a study of Ad26.COV2.S vaccination and SARS-CoV-2 variants. Across the whole study: Once, or twice with 56 days between doses, Ad26.COV2.S was given intramuscularly.

Treatment indicated: about 20 received Ad26.COV2.S at low or high dose, single or two shots; about 5 received placebo; per-sample allocation not given. Sampling was done on day 63 after the first vaccine or placebo injection. The CDR3 loop spans 11 amino acids. Germline CDR1 and CDR2: SNHLY and FYNNEI. The repertoire was sequenced with immunoSEQ multiplex PCR; TCRdb's copy has only in-frame clones and lacks some. The sample shows hundreds of thousands of clones, more than 80% of them seen only once. Remarks on this clone: A junction boundary mismatches the germline segment, possibly from a read error.

This clonotype was obtained from a person aged 18 to 65 who received the Ad26.COV2.S COVID-19 vaccine or a placebo. Sequences were derived from peripheral blood, sampled in a trial of Ad26.COV2.S vaccine versus placebo. The chain is built from TRBV2 and TRBJ2-3; perhaps TRBD2 as D (6 bases). The CDR3 DNA is TGTGCCAGCAGTGCAGTACTGGGACTGCGTTTT. The encoded protein is CASSAVLGLRF.